These 12 T cell receptor beta chains were sequenced from one sample in a study of blood T cell repertoires in COVID-19. The table came from immunoSEQ multiplex PCR; TCRdb's copy has only in-frame clones and leaves some out. The sample shows about 350,000 clones, roughly nine tenths of them seen only once. Input material: peripheral blood. The receptors come from an older woman with COVID-19, enrolled during active disease.

The chain is built from TRBV6-5 and TRBJ2-5; perhaps TRBD2 as D (6 bases). CDR3 size: 13 residues. Germline V gene lookup returns CDR1 MNHEY and CDR2 SVGAGI. Trimming removed 9 bases at V and 7 bases at J, with 18 bases between. The CDR3 spells CASEIAAPGTQYF. For the CDR3, the DNA is TGTGCCAGTGAAATAGCGGCGCCGGGGACCCAGTACTTC.

The CDR3 region has the DNA TGTGCCAGCAGTACTACAGGGTGGTACTATGGCTACACCTTC. Its protein product is CASSTTGWYYGYTF. The chain links TRBV27 to TRBJ1-2, with a possible D match to TRBD1 (6 bases). This CDR3 spans 14 amino acids. Germline assignment: CDR1 MNHEY and CDR2 SMNVEV (reference sequence). Trimming pared 5 bases from V and 3 bases from J, leaving 13 bases between.

The genes are TRBV7-2 and TRBJ1-2; TRBD1 matches at 7 bases. CDR3 length: 16 amino acids. Trimming cost V 4 bases and J 0 bases; bases outside gene matches: 8. CDR1 and CDR2 (germline): SGHTA, FQGNSA. The DNA for the CDR3 is TGTGCCAGCAGCTATACCAACAGGGGTTCTAACTATGGCTACACCTTC. Translated, it gives CASSYTNRGSNYGYTF.

CDR3 coding DNA: TGTGCCAGCAGGCTGACAGGCCCCTACGAGCAGTACTTC. This sequence encodes CASRLTGPYEQYF. The chain couples TRBV12-3 or TRBV12-4 to TRBJ2-7; a weak D match, TRBD1 (6 bases). The CDR3 length is 13 residues. Trimming left V 6 bases short and J 2 bases short, with 11 bases between.

The chain uses TRBV7-3 and TRBJ2-1; 7 bases fit TRBD1. The CDR3 covers 15 residues. Germline V CDR1 and CDR2: SGHTA, FQGTGA. With V trimmed by 5 bases and J by 1 base, 5 bases remained unmatched. CDR3 nucleotides: TGTGCCAGCAGCGCAACACAGGGGTCCTACAATGAGCAGTTCTTC. Its protein is CASSATQGSYNEQFF.

The chain combines TRBV19 with TRBJ2-5; 10 bases align to TRBD2. With 5 bases clipped from V and 5 bases from J, the junction kept 8 bases outside the gene matches. Germline assignment: CDR1 LNHDA and CDR2 SQIVND (reference sequence). CDR3 size: 15 residues. CDR3 residues: CASSSSGGAVETQYF. The CDR3 nucleotides are TGTGCCAGTAGTTCCAGCGGGGGGGCCGTCGAGACCCAGTACTTC.

The V and J genes are TRBV9 and TRBJ2-1; 8 bases are a match to TRBD2. The CDR3 is 16 amino acids. Unmatched junction bases numbered 10, after V lost 4 bases and J lost 4 bases. Germline CDR1 and CDR2: SGDLS and YYNGEE. The CDR3 loop reads CASSKRPGGIYNEQFF. CDR3 coding DNA: TGTGCCAGCAGCAAGCGGCCGGGGGGGATATACAATGAGCAGTTCTTC.

The chain is built from TRBV19 and TRBJ1-2; 9 nucleotides align to TRBD1. The junction had 3 bases not matched to a gene; V was cut back by 5 bases and J by 2 bases. The CDR3 has 14 residues. Per germline, CDR1 LNHDA and CDR2 SQIVND (reference sequence). CDR3 residues: CASSPGTGNYGYTF. The DNA for the CDR3 is TGTGCCAGTAGTCCGGGGACAGGGAACTATGGCTACACCTTC.

The chain employs TRBV4-1 and TRBJ2-2, with 9 bases that match TRBD1. V lost 2 bases, J lost 4 bases, and 5 bases stayed unmatched. There are 16 residues in the CDR3. From germline, CDR1 is MGHRA and CDR2 YSYEKL. Written as DNA, the CDR3 is TGCGCCAGCAGCCAATGGGACAGGGCGGCCACCGGGGAGCTGTTTTTT. Translating it yields CASSQWDRAATGELFF.

The CDR3 nucleotides read TGCAGCGGGGACAGCAAGGTGGGAAATGAGCAGTTCTTC. Amino acid sequence: CSGDSKVGNEQFF. This chain connects TRBV29-1 to TRBJ2-1; 7 nucleotides match TRBD1. The germline V gene has CDR1 SQVTM and CDR2 ANQGSEA. J gave up 7 bases and V 7 bases, and 10 bases lay outside the gene matches. This CDR3 contains 13 residues.

This chain connects TRBV2 to TRBJ1-1, with D perhaps TRBD1 (6 bases). The CDR3 loop spans 14 amino acids. Trimming shortened V by 8 bases and J by 2 bases, and 15 bases separated the two germline ends. From germline, CDR1 is SNHLY and CDR2 FYNNEI. The DNA for the CDR3 is TGTGCCAGCCAGGTGGGACATCCTAACACTGAAGCTTTCTTT. Encoded protein: CASQVGHPNTEAFF.

The J gene is TRBJ1-4, the V gene TRBV4-2; D is possibly TRBD1 (5 bases). Germline CDR1 LGHNA, CDR2 YNFKEQ. The CDR3 runs to 15 residues. V was cut by 4 bases and J by 3 bases, with 12 bases left in between. In DNA, the CDR3 is TGTGCCAGCAGCCCACCGGGGGTGGCTAATGAAAAACTGTTTTTT. It yields the protein CASSPPGVANEKLFF.